The 23 T cell receptor beta chains reported below all come from one sample, sequenced in a study of cytotoxic CD8 clonotypes in ibrutinib-treated CLL. The assay was immunoSEQ multiplex PCR, and TCRdb's table has in-frame clones only and misses some. The data contain 130,000 or so clones, over 75% of them singletons. The specimen was PBMCs, collected after 24 months of ibrutinib treatment. These receptors were collected from a human donor with chronic lymphocytic leukemia.

The V and J genes are TRBV18 and TRBJ2-3; D gene uncertain. V was cut by 2 bases and J by 0 bases, with 9 bases left in between. This CDR3 is built from 15 residues. The germline V gene has CDR1 KGHSH and CDR2 LQKENI. The CDR3 loop reads CASSPGAVSTDTQYF. The CDR3 DNA reads TGTGCCAGCTCACCAGGAGCAGTTAGCACAGATACGCAGTATTTT.

This clone has just a few counts. The chain is built from TRBV6-1 and TRBJ1-1; 7 bases map to TRBD1. Trimming removed 4 bases from V and 1 base from J; junction bases left unmatched: 3. This CDR3 spans 14 amino acids. The V gene's germline CDR1 is MNHNS and CDR2 SASEGT. In DNA, the CDR3 is TGTGCCAGCAGTGGGCGGACAGGGAACACTGAAGCTTTCTTT. Encoded protein: CASSGRTGNTEAFF.

The gene calls are TRBV5-1 and TRBJ1-1; D gene ambiguous. Germline assignment: CDR1 SGHRS and CDR2 YFSETQ. The V gene lost 2 bases and the J gene lost 1 base, with 6 bases spanning the gap. The CDR3 is made up of 13 amino acids. The CDR3, as DNA: TGCGCCAGCAGCTTTGCCAGGAACACTGAAGCTTTCTTT. Amino acids: CASSFARNTEAFF.

This clone occurred a few times. The CDR3 here is CASIPRDGYSNYGYTF. The CDR3 DNA sequence: TGTGCCAGTATTCCAAGGGACGGCTATTCTAACTATGGCTACACCTTC. The chain links TRBV19 to TRBJ1-2; TRBD1 might be the D (5 bases). CDR3 size: 16 residues. Germline CDR1 is LNHDA and CDR2 is SQIVND (reference sequence). V was trimmed by 7 bases and J by 0 bases, leaving 18 bases between them.

The gene calls are TRBV7-8 and TRBJ2-7; 7 bases agree with TRBD1. V shed 0 bases and J 0 bases; nucleotides not matched to a gene: 2. The CDR3 runs to 15 residues. Per germline, CDR1 SGHVS and CDR2 FQNEAQ. CDR3 DNA sequence: TGTGCCAGCAGCTTAGCGGGACAGAACTCCTACGAGCAGTACTTC. This encodes CASSLAGQNSYEQYF. The full variable domain, rest sourced from reference TRBV7-8 and TRBJ2-7, is GAGVSQSPRYKVAKRGQDVALRCDPISGHVSLFWYQQALGQGPEFLTYFQNEAQLDKSGLPSDRFFAERPEGSVSTLKIQRTQQEDSAVYLCASSLAGQNSYEQYFGPGTRLTVT.

V gene TRBV28 combines with J gene TRBJ2-7; 9 bases match TRBD1. Trimming took 1 base from V and 2 from J; bases not matched to a gene: 0. The germline CDR1 and CDR2 sequences are MDHEN and SYDVKM. The CDR3 spans 14 residues. CDR3 DNA sequence: TGTGCCAGCAGTTTATACAGGGGGCCCTACGAGCAGTACTTC. It translates to CASSLYRGPYEQYF.

The chain combines TRBV21-1 with TRBJ1-2. TRBV21-1 is a known pseudogene. This CDR3 is 14 amino acids long. CDR3 protein: CASSNGWGCRGYTF. In DNA form, the CDR3 reads TGTGCCAGCAGCAACGGGTGGGGGTGCCGTGGCTACACCTTC.

V is TRBV6-1 and J is TRBJ1-1, with TRBD1 identical over 9 bases. The ends lost 4 bases at V and 1 base at J; junction bases unmatched: 7. CDR3 length: 16 residues. Germline assignment: CDR1 MNHNS and CDR2 SASEGT. This CDR3 is CASSGPGQGENTEAFF. The CDR3 DNA follows: TGTGCCAGCAGTGGCCCGGGACAGGGAGAGAACACTGAAGCTTTCTTT.

The chain combines TRBV2 with TRBJ2-7; 10 nucleotides agree with TRBD1. The germline V gene has CDR1 SNHLY and CDR2 FYNNEI. V was clipped by 5 bases and J by 3 bases; unmatched bases: 10. The CDR3 has 16 residues. This CDR3 is CASSTQPGQGLYEQYF. As DNA, the CDR3 is TGTGCCAGCAGTACCCAACCGGGACAGGGGCTCTACGAGCAGTACTTC.

Here the CDR3 reads CASSSVGLAGTKNIQYF. The CDR3 nucleotides read TGTGCCAGCAGTTCGGTCGGACTAGCGGGAACCAAAAACATTCAGTACTTC. The chain employs TRBV28 and TRBJ2-4; 12 nucleotides match TRBD2. Germline trimming cut 4 bases from V and 2 bases from J; bases unmatched to any gene: 6. This CDR3 comprises 17 residues. The germline CDR1 and CDR2 sequences are MDHEN and SYDVKM.

V usage is TRBV5-4 and J usage is TRBJ2-7; no definite D call. V lost 0 bases and J 2 bases, leaving 12 bases between the germline ends. Germline CDR1 is SGHNT and CDR2 is YYREEE (reference sequence). This CDR3 is 15 amino acids long. The CDR3 sequence is CASSLAYMGTYEQYF. Written as DNA, the CDR3 is TGTGCCAGCAGCTTGGCCTATATGGGCACCTACGAGCAGTACTTC.

The rearrangement joins TRBV27 to TRBJ2-1, with D hard to call. Germline lookup yields CDR1 MNHEY and CDR2 SMNVEV (reference sequence). V was pared by 7 bases and J by 2 bases, with 9 bases between. The length of the CDR3 is 13 residues. CDR3 sequence reads: CASKRYPYNEQFF. CDR3 bases: TGTGCCAGCAAAAGGTACCCCTACAATGAGCAGTTCTTC.

The genes are TRBV5-5 and TRBJ1-2; D uncertain. The CDR3 runs 11 residues. V lost 7 bases, J lost 8 bases, and 12 bases lay in between. Germline loops: CDR1 SGHKS, CDR2 YYEKEE (reference sequence). CDR3 amino acids: CASGLLGGYTF. The CDR3, as DNA: TGTGCCAGCGGCCTATTGGGGGGCTACACCTTC.

This rearrangement joins TRBV11-2 to TRBJ2-7; maybe TRBD2 (6 bases). Trimming removed 5 bases from V and 4 bases from J, with 27 bases in between. CDR3 size: 18 residues. Per the germline V gene, CDR1 is SGHAT and CDR2 is FQNNGV. CDR3 nucleotide sequence: TGTGCCAGCAGCCCACTATCCCGTCGGCGGGGTATAGGGTACGAGCAGTACTTC. It specifies CASSPLSRRRGIGYEQYF.

The CDR3 sequence: CASSPTRQVGYTF. CDR3 in DNA: TGTGCCAGCAGTCCAACTAGACAGGTTGGCTACACCTTC. The chain links TRBV28 to TRBJ1-2; a possible D gene is TRBD1 (6 bases). The CDR3 runs to 13 residues. Germline lookup yields CDR1 MDHEN and CDR2 SYDVKM. The germline V and J ends were trimmed by 5 bases and 7 bases, with 14 bases remaining between them.

The J gene is TRBJ1-2, the V gene TRBV27; D gene uncertain. This CDR3 contains 16 residues. Germline CDR1 is MNHEY and CDR2 is SMNVEV (reference sequence). The germline V and J ends were trimmed by 4 bases and 1 base, with 16 bases remaining between them. The CDR3 sequence is CASSSLPRVHNYGYTF. The CDR3, as DNA: TGTGCCAGCAGTTCCCTCCCACGAGTACATAACTATGGCTACACCTTC.

This chain links TRBV19 with TRBJ2-7; tentative D call: TRBD2 (6 bases). The CDR3 contains 15 residues. The germline CDR1 and CDR2 sequences are LNHDA and SQIVND (reference sequence). Trimming pared 1 base from V and 3 bases from J, leaving 13 bases between. Here the CDR3 reads CASSIAGESIYEQYF. The CDR3 DNA reads TGTGCCAGTAGTATAGCGGGGGAGAGCATCTACGAGCAGTACTTC.

This sequence joins TRBV19 and TRBJ2-6, with D tentatively TRBD1 or TRBD2 (7 bases each). There are 17 residues in the CDR3. The V gene lost 7 bases and the J gene lost 0 bases, with 16 bases spanning the gap. Germline CDR1 reads LNHDA; CDR2 reads SQIVND (reference sequence). The CDR3: CASIGRGLSSGANVLTF. The CDR3 DNA follows: TGTGCCAGTATTGGGAGGGGGCTTAGCTCTGGGGCCAACGTCCTGACTTTC.

V gene TRBV7-3 combines with J gene TRBJ1-3, with D possibly matching TRBD1 (5 bases). CDR1 and CDR2 (germline): SGHTA, FQGTGA. V was pared by 5 bases and J by 4 bases, with 15 bases between. CDR3 length equals 15 residues. The DNA for the CDR3 is TGTGCCAGCAGCCCGCAGGGCGGGCTCGGAAACACCATATATTTT. Amino acid sequence: CASSPQGGLGNTIYF.

J is TRBJ2-1 and V is TRBV6-1; D is undetermined. This CDR3 contains 13 residues. V was clipped by 3 bases and J by 4 bases, with 7 bases between them. Germline assignment: CDR1 MNHNS and CDR2 SASEGT. CDR3: CASSEDPYNEQFF. The CDR3 DNA follows: TGTGCCAGCAGTGAGGACCCTTACAATGAGCAGTTCTTC.

The chain has TRBV7-3 and TRBJ2-7, with D possibly TRBD1 on 6 matching bases. With 2 bases removed from V and 6 bases from J, the gap between germline ends came to 14 bases. The CDR3 is 14 residues long. Germline V gives CDR1 SGHTA, CDR2 FQGTGA. Here the CDR3 reads CASSLGGSRGEQYF. CDR3 coding DNA: TGTGCCAGCAGCTTAGGGGGCTCCAGGGGCGAGCAGTACTTC.

This chain links TRBV9 with TRBJ1-4; 10 nucleotides line up with TRBD1. This CDR3 has 16 amino acids. The V gene end was trimmed by 3 bases and the J gene end by 0 bases; junction bases not matched to a gene: 2. Germline CDR1 reads SGDLS; CDR2 reads YYNGEE. CDR3 sequence (DNA): TGTGCCAGCAGCGCCGGACAGGGGGCAACTAATGAAAAACTGTTTTTT. Protein product: CASSAGQGATNEKLFF. The full variable domain, with the rest looked up from reference TRBV9 and TRBJ1-4, is DSGVTQTPKHLITATGQRVTLRCSPRSGDLSVYWYQQSLDQGLQFLIQYYNGEERAKGNILERFSAQQFPDLHSELNLSSLELGDSALYFCASSAGQGATNEKLFFGSGTQLSVL.

The chain has TRBV15 and TRBJ2-5, with TRBD1 matching 9 bases. The trim removed 5 bases at V and 2 bases at J, leaving 9 bases unmatched. The CDR3 runs 16 residues. Germline CDR1 LNHNV, CDR2 YYDKDF (reference sequence). The CDR3 coding sequence is TGTGCCACCAGCGAAGGGACAGGGCGCGAACAAGAGACCCAGTACTTC. Its protein product is CATSEGTGREQETQYF.